This T cell receptor (beta chain) was sequenced in a study of blood T cell repertoires in COVID-19. Whole-study context: Sites in the United States, Italy and Spain provided acute and convalescent COVID-19 samples.

Per the study methods: Estimation of nucleated cell counts was performed using reference gene primer amplification. The protocol was immunoSEQ multiplex PCR, while the TCRdb copy is restricted to in-frame clones and leaves out a portion. V, J and clone size were drawn from that table, and D and trimming were deduced from the DNA. The sample carries around 370,000 clones, 90% recorded once. V dropped 5 bases and J dropped 3; count of bases not matched to a gene: 8. The CDR3 loop spans 16 amino acids. Germline assignment: CDR1 SEHNR and CDR2 FQNEAQ (reference sequence). This rearrangement joins TRBV7-9 to TRBJ2-1; 9 positions match TRBD1. The TCR was taken from a man in his late teens or twenties with active or convalescent COVID-19. The sequenced sample consisted of peripheral blood. CDR3 DNA sequence: TGTGCCAGCAGCCCAAGGGACAGGGTCCTCTACAATGAGCAGTTCTTC. Translation gives CASSPRDRVLYNEQFF.